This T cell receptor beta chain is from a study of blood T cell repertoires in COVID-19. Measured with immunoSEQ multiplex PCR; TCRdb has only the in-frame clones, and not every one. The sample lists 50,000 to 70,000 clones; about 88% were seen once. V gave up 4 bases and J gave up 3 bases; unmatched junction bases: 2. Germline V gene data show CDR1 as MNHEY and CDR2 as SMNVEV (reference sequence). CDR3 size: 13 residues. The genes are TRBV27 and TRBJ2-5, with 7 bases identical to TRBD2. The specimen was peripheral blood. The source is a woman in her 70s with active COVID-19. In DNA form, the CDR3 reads TGTGCCAGCAGTTGGGGGGGGGAAGAGACCCAGTACTTC. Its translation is CASSWGGEETQYF.